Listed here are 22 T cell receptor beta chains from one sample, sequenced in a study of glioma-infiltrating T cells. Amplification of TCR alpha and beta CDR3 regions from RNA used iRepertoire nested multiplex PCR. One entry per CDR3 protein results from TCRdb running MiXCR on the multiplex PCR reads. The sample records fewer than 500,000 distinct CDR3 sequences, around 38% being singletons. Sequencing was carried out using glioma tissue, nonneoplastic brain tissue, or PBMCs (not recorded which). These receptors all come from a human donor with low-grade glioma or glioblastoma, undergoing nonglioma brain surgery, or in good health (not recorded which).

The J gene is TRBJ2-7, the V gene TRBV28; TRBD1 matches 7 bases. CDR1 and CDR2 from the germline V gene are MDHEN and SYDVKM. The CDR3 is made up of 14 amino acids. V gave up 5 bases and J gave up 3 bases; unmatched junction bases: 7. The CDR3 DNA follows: TGTGCCAGCAGTGTACAGGGGCCCTTCTACGAGCAGTACTTC. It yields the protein CASSVQGPFYEQYF.

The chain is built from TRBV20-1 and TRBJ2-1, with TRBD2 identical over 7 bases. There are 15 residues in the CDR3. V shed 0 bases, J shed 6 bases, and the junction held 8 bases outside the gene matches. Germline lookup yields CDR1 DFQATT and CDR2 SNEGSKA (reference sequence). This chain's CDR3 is CSARDQRGLINEQFF. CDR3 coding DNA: TGCAGTGCTAGAGATCAACGGGGACTAATCAATGAGCAGTTCTTC.

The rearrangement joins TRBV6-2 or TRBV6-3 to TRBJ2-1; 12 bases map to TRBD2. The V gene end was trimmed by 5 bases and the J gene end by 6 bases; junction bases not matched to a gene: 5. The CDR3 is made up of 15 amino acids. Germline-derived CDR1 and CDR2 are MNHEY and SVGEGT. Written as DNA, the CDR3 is TGTGCCAGCAGTAGGACTAGCGGGATTGTCAATGAGCAGTTCTTC. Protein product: CASSRTSGIVNEQFF.

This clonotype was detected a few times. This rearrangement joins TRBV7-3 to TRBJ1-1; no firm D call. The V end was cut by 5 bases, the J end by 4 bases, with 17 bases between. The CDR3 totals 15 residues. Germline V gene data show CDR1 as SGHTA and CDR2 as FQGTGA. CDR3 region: CASSANGEGITEAFF. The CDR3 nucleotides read TGTGCCAGCAGCGCTAACGGGGAAGGGATCACTGAAGCTTTCTTT.

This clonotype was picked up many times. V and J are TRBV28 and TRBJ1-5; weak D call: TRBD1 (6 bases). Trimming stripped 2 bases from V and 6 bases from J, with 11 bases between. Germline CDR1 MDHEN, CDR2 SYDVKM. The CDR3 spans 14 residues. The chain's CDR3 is CASSLRGFRQPQHF. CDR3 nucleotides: TGTGCCAGCAGTTTAAGGGGGTTCCGTCAGCCCCAGCATTTT.

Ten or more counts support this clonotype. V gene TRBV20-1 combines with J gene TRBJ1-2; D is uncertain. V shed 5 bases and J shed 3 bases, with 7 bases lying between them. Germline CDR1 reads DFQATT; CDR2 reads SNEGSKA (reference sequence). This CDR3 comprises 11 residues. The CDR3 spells CSALTDYGYTF. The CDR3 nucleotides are TGCAGTGCTTTGACGGACTATGGCTACACCTTC.

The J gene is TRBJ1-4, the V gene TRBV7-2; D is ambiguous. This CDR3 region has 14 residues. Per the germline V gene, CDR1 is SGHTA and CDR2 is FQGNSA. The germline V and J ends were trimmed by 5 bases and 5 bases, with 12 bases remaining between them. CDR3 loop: CASSAGLNNEKLFF. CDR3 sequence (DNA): TGTGCCAGCAGCGCTGGACTGAACAATGAAAAACTGTTTTTT.

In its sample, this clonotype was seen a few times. CDR3 amino acids: CASSLAPSGSNTDTQYF. DNA of the CDR3: TGTGCCAGCAGCTTAGCCCCTAGCGGGAGTAACACAGATACGCAGTATTTT. The rearrangement uses TRBV7-8 and TRBJ2-3, with 10 positions matching TRBD2. J was trimmed by 2 bases and V by 0 bases; bases with no gene match: 5. Germline V gene sequence: CDR1 SGHVS, CDR2 FQNEAQ. CDR3 length: 17 residues.

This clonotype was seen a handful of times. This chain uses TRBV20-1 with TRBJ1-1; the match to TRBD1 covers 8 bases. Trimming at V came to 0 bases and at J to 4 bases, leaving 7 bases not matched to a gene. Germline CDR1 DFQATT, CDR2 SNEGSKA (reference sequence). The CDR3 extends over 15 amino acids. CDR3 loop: CSARDPTGAFTEAFF. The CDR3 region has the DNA TGCAGTGCTAGAGACCCGACAGGGGCCTTCACTGAAGCTTTCTTT.

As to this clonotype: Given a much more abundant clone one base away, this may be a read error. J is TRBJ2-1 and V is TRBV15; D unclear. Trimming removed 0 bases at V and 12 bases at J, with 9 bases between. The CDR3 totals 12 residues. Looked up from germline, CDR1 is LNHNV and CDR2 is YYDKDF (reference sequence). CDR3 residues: CATSRDRHPQFF. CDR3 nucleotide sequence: TGTGCCACCAGCAGAGATCGGCATCCGCAGTTCTTC.

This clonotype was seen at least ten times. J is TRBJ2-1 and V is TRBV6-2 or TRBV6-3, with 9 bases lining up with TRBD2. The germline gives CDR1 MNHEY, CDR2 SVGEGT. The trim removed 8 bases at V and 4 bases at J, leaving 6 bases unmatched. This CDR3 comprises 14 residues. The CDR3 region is CASLLAGSYNEQFF. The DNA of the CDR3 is TGTGCCAGCCTGCTAGCGGGAAGTTACAATGAGCAGTTCTTC.

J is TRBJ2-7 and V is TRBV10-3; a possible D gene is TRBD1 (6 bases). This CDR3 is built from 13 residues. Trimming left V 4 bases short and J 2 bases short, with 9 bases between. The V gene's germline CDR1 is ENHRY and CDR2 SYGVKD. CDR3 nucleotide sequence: TGTGCCATCAGTGGGGGGCGTACCTACGAGCAGTACTTC. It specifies CAISGGRTYEQYF.

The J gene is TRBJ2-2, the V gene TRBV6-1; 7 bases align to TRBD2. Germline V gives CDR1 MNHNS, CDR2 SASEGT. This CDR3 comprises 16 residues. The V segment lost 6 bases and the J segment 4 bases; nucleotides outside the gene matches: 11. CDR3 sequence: CASSRPGLRSTGELFF. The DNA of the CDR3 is TGTGCCAGCAGCCGTCCGGGACTAAGGTCCACCGGGGAGCTGTTTTTT.

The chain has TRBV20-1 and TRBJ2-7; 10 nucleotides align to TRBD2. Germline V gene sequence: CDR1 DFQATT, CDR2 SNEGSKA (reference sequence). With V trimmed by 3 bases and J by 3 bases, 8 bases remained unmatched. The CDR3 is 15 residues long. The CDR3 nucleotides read TGCAGTGCTAGTGCTAGCGGGAGTTCGAACTACGAGCAGTACTTC. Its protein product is CSASASGSSNYEQYF.

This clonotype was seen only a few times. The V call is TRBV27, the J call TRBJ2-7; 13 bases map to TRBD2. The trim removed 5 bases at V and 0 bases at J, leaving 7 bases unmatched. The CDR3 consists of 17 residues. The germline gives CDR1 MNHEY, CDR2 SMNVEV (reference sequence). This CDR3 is CASSPGLAGASSYEQYF. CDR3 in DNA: TGTGCCAGCAGTCCCGGACTAGCGGGGGCGAGCTCCTACGAGCAGTACTTC.

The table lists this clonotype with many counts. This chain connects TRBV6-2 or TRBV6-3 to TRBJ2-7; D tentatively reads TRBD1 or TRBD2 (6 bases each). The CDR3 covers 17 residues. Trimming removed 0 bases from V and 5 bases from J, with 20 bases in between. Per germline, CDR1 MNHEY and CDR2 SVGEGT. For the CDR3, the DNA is TGTGCCAGCAGTTACTCTCTTATGTCGGGGGCGCGCCACGAGCAGTACTTC. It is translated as CASSYSLMSGARHEQYF.

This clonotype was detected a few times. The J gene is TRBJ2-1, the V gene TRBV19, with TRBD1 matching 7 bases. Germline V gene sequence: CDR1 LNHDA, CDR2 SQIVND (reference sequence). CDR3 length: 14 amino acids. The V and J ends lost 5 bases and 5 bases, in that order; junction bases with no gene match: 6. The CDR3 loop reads CASSFGQDHNEQFF. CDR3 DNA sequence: TGTGCCAGTAGTTTTGGACAGGACCACAATGAGCAGTTCTTC.

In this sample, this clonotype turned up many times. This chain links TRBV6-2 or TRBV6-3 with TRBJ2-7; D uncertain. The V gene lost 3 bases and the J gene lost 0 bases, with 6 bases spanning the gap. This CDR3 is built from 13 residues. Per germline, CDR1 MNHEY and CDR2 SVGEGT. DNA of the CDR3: TGTGCCAGCAGTTATCTAGTCTCCTACGAGCAGTACTTC. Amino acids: CASSYLVSYEQYF.

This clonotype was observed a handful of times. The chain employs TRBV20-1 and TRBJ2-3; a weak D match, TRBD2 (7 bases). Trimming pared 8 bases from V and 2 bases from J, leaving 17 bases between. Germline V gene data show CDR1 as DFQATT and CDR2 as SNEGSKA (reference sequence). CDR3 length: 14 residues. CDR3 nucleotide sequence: TGCAGTCCAAGGGGGGCGGGGGACACAGATACGCAGTATTTT. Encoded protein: CSPRGAGDTDTQYF.

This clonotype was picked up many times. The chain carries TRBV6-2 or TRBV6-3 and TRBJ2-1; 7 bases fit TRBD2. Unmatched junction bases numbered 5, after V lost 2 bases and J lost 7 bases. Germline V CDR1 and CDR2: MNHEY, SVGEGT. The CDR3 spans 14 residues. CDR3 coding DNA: TGTGCCAGCAGTTACCGACTAGCACGGAATGAGCAGTTCTTC. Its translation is CASSYRLARNEQFF.

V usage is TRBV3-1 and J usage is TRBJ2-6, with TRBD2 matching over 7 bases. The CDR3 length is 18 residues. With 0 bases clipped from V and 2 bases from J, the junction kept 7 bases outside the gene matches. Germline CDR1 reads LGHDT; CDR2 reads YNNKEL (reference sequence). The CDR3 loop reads CASSQDLSAGAGANVLTF. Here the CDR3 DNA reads TGTGCCAGCAGCCAAGATCTAAGCGCGGGAGCTGGGGCCAACGTCCTGACTTTC.

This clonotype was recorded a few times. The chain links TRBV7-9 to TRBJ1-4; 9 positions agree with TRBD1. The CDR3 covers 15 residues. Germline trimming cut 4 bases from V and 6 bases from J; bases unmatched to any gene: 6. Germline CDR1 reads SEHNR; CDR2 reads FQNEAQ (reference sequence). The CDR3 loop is CASSSNRGRHEKLFF. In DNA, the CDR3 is TGTGCCAGCAGCTCAAACAGGGGGCGCCATGAAAAACTGTTTTTT.